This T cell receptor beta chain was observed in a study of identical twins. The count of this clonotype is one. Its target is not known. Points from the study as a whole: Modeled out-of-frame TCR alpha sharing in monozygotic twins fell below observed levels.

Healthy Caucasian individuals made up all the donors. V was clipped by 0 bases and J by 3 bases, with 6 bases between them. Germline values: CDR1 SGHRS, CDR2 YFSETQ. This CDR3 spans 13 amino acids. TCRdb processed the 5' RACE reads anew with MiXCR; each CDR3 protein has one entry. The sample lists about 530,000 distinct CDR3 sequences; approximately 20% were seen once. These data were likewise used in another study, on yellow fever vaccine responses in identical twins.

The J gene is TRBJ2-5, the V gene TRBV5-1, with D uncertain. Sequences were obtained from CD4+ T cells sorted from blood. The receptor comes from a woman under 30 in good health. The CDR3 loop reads CASSLGIKETQYF. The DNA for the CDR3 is TGCGCCAGCAGCTTGGGAATTAAAGAGACCCAGTACTTC.